This T cell receptor beta chain derives from a study of blood T cell repertoires in COVID-19 (dated by TCRdb to about 2020). Study-level background: The collaborator samples originated in the United States, Italy and Spain and spanned the acute and convalescent phases of COVID-19. The material from the prospective study consisted of cDNA or gDNA derived from T cells, B-cell-depleted T cells, or PBMCs. The dataset comprised deeply sampled blood TCRbeta repertoires from subjects exposed to, actively infected with, or recovered from COVID-19. The repertoires were released in a freely available public database meant as a resource for research on the immune response to SARS-CoV-2. Samples were obtained from the ongoing ImmuneRACE study (first 160 participants) and from over 1,000 subjects provided by 6 global collaborators. Nearly every sample came with metadata listing a de-identified subject ID, COVID-19 status, age in years and sex. Where available, HLA class I and class II types were obtained from metadata supplied by the sample provider rather than from assay-based typing. Overall results and qualifications from the work: The quantity of clinical and demographic metadata differed by source and by participant and was supplied without curation.

Of note for this clone: Its recognized antigen is unknown. No quality values exist for individual bases; no much larger clone is one base distant.

Whole blood was collected in K2EDTA tubes by collaborating institutions according to the institutions' own protocols. For TCRbeta analysis, collaborators shipped samples as frozen whole blood, isolated PBMCs, or DNA extracted from either of those sample types. The immunoSEQ Assay, a bias-controlled multiplex PCR, was used to amplify TCRbeta CDR3 regions from genomic DNA. On the study's bioinformatics: The number of nucleated cells in each sample was estimated from the amplification of reference gene primers within the assay. Sequence reads were collapsed and filtered to measure the absolute abundance of every unique TCRbeta CDR3 rearrangement. For each sample, productive Simpson clonality was calculated by taking the square root of Simpson's diversity index across productive rearrangements. TCRdb took over this immuneACCESS table, retaining in-frame rearrangements with V and J assigned. Such tables are incomplete; in checked studies, under half of the missing clones stem from an unresolved V gene, and the remainder is unexplained. From that table come the V and J calls and clone size; the DNA was used to work out D and trimming. The sample profile shows about 120,000 clones; around 84% of them were found once. The top ten constitute approximately 8.1% of the sample.

The receptor's source is a woman between 40 and 50 years old with acute or convalescent COVID-19. The source material was peripheral blood.

The bases read TGTGCCAGCAGTATCAGTCTCTCTGGAAACACCATATATTTT. Translated, it gives CASSISLSGNTIYF. Recombination connected TRBV3-1 (or the pseudogene TRBV3-2) to TRBJ1-3, with the D segment identity uncertain. The CDR3 starts with the cysteine, ends with the phenylalanine, and has 14 residues. The sequence is cut down to CDR3 DNA, 42 bases in frame from base 1. The V and J ends are trimmed by 6 bases and 0 bases, leaving 9 bases between them. Per the germline V gene (reference sequence), LGHDT is the CDR1 and YNNKEL is the CDR2.